A selection of T cell receptor beta chains follows, all from one sample in a study of blood T cell repertoires in COVID-19. Repertoires were generated with immunoSEQ multiplex PCR, while TCRdb's copy carries only in-frame clones and drops some. The sample holds 150,000 to 200,000 clones, about 82% seen once. Specimen: peripheral blood. The receptors stem from a woman aged 25 to 39 with acute or convalescent COVID-19. CDR3s include the opening cysteine and the closing phenylalanine or tryptophan. Each record gives: CDR3 length, J gene, D gene, clone size, V gene, CDR3 protein, CDR3 DNA. D genes are given only for firm matches. Where a row states a size, it is once, few, many or the class of an expanded clone; other rows omit it.

len: 17
j_gene: TRBJ1-3
d_gene: NA
abundance: NA
v_gene: TRBV3-1/TRBV3-2
CDR3aa: CASSPGGSGVSGNTIYF
CDR3nt: TGTGCCAGCAGCCCTGGTGGGTCAGGTGTCTCTGGAAACACCATATATTTT

len: 14
j_gene: TRBJ1-4
d_gene: TRBD1
abundance: NA
v_gene: TRBV18
CDR3aa: CASSYDRGNEKLFF
CDR3nt: TGTGCCAGCTCATATGACAGGGGGAATGAAAAACTGTTTTTT

len: 13
j_gene: TRBJ2-2
d_gene: NA
abundance: few
v_gene: TRBV5-1
CDR3aa: CASSPLPDRELFF
CDR3nt: TGCGCCAGCAGCCCCCTCCCAGATAGGGAGCTGTTTTTT

len: 14
j_gene: TRBJ1-3
d_gene: NA
abundance: NA
v_gene: TRBV30
CDR3aa: CAWSPGTSGNTIYF
CDR3nt: TGTGCCTGGAGTCCCGGGACATCTGGAAACACCATATATTTT

len: 13
j_gene: TRBJ1-2
d_gene: NA
abundance: NA
v_gene: TRBV27
CDR3aa: CASSLSAGYGYTF
CDR3nt: TGTGCCAGCAGTTTATCCGCGGGTTATGGCTACACCTTC

len: 15
j_gene: TRBJ2-1
d_gene: TRBD2
abundance: NA
v_gene: TRBV3-1/TRBV3-2
CDR3aa: CASSHSGRATNEQFF
CDR3nt: TGTGCCAGCAGCCACAGCGGGAGGGCTACAAATGAGCAGTTCTTC

len: 13
j_gene: TRBJ2-7
d_gene: NA
abundance: NA
v_gene: TRBV7-8
CDR3aa: CASSFGLFYEQYF
CDR3nt: TGTGCCAGCAGCTTTGGGCTTTTCTACGAGCAGTACTTC

len: 17
j_gene: TRBJ2-2
d_gene: TRBD2
abundance: NA
v_gene: TRBV30
CDR3aa: CAWRGSSGRRDTGELFF
CDR3nt: TGTGCCTGGAGGGGATCTAGCGGGAGGAGAGACACCGGGGAGCTGTTTTTT

len: 17
j_gene: TRBJ1-1
d_gene: TRBD1
abundance: NA
v_gene: TRBV5-6
CDR3aa: CASINRARQGQGTEAFF
CDR3nt: TGTGCCAGCATCAACAGGGCGCGACAGGGCCAAGGCACTGAAGCTTTCTTT

len: 15
j_gene: TRBJ1-1
d_gene: NA
abundance: NA
v_gene: TRBV11-2
CDR3aa: CASSGAILGNTEAFF
CDR3nt: TGTGCCAGCAGCGGGGCCATCCTAGGGAACACTGAAGCTTTCTTT

len: 14
j_gene: TRBJ1-5
d_gene: NA
abundance: few
v_gene: TRBV7-9
CDR3aa: CASSSTGSNQPQHF
CDR3nt: TGTGCCAGCAGCTCAACAGGATCCAATCAGCCCCAGCATTTT

len: 17
j_gene: TRBJ2-1
d_gene: TRBD2
abundance: once
v_gene: TRBV7-8
CDR3aa: CASSSSSGSSSYNEQFF
CDR3nt: TGTGCCAGCAGTTCATCTAGCGGGTCCAGCTCCTACAATGAGCAGTTCTTC

len: 17
j_gene: TRBJ1-1
d_gene: TRBD1
abundance: NA
v_gene: TRBV7-2
CDR3aa: CASSSPRQGAGETEAFF
CDR3nt: TGTGCCAGCAGCTCCCCCCGCCAGGGGGCCGGGGAGACTGAAGCTTTCTTT

len: 12
j_gene: TRBJ1-1
d_gene: NA
abundance: NA
v_gene: TRBV6-5
CDR3aa: CASSNLNTEAFF
CDR3nt: TGTGCCAGCAGCAACTTAAACACTGAAGCTTTCTTT

len: 15
j_gene: TRBJ1-2
d_gene: TRBD1
abundance: NA
v_gene: TRBV27
CDR3aa: CASSGGTVENYGYTF
CDR3nt: TGTGCCAGCAGTGGTGGGACAGTTGAAAACTATGGCTACACCTTC

len: 16
j_gene: TRBJ2-7
d_gene: NA
abundance: once
v_gene: TRBV6-1
CDR3aa: CASSEGTHSRTYEQYF
CDR3nt: TGTGCCAGCAGTGAAGGAACCCACAGTCGGACCTACGAGCAGTACTTC

len: 12
j_gene: TRBJ1-1
d_gene: NA
abundance: NA
v_gene: TRBV28
CDR3aa: CASRQVVTEAFF
CDR3nt: TGTGCCAGCAGACAGGTAGTCACTGAAGCTTTCTTT

len: 16
j_gene: TRBJ2-5
d_gene: NA
abundance: NA
v_gene: TRBV7-2
CDR3aa: CASSLVSSVGQGNKYF
CDR3nt: NA

len: 14
j_gene: TRBJ1-2
d_gene: NA
abundance: NA
v_gene: TRBV11-3
CDR3aa: CASSLTGSNYGYTF
CDR3nt: TGTGCCAGCAGCTTAACAGGGTCTAACTATGGCTACACCTTC

len: 13
j_gene: TRBJ2-1
d_gene: NA
abundance: NA
v_gene: TRBV5-6
CDR3aa: CASSLVSVVEQFF
CDR3nt: TGTGCCAGCAGCTTGGTTTCGGTAGTTGAGCAGTTCTTC

len: 15
j_gene: TRBJ1-4
d_gene: NA
abundance: NA
v_gene: TRBV28
CDR3aa: CASSYVPLGNEKLFF
CDR3nt: TGTGCCAGCAGTTACGTCCCCTTGGGCAATGAAAAACTGTTTTTT

len: 14
j_gene: TRBJ1-5
d_gene: TRBD1
abundance: NA
v_gene: TRBV5-5
CDR3aa: CASSSGGNNQPQHF
CDR3nt: TGTGCCAGCAGCTCAGGGGGCAACAATCAGCCCCAGCATTTT

len: 12
j_gene: TRBJ2-5
d_gene: NA
abundance: NA
v_gene: TRBV29-1
CDR3aa: CSVRRVGETQYF
CDR3nt: TGCAGCGTCCGCAGGGTGGGGGAGACCCAGTACTTC

len: 14
j_gene: TRBJ2-7
d_gene: TRBD1
abundance: NA
v_gene: TRBV19
CDR3aa: CASSIQGARYEQYF
CDR3nt: TGTGCCAGTAGTATACAGGGGGCGAGGTACGAGCAGTACTTC

len: 12
j_gene: TRBJ2-2
d_gene: NA
abundance: NA
v_gene: TRBV28
CDR3aa: CASSLLSWELFF
CDR3nt: TGTGCCAGCAGTTTATTGAGTTGGGAGCTGTTTTTT

len: 15
j_gene: TRBJ2-4
d_gene: NA
abundance: NA
v_gene: TRBV6-2/TRBV6-3
CDR3aa: CASSSKEVAKNIQYF
CDR3nt: TGTGCCAGCAGTTCCAAGGAGGTAGCCAAAAACATTCAGTACTTC

len: 14
j_gene: TRBJ1-4
d_gene: NA
abundance: once
v_gene: TRBV7-2
CDR3aa: CASSFELTNEKLFF
CDR3nt: TGTGCCAGCAGCTTTGAGTTAACTAATGAAAAACTGTTTTTT

len: 17
j_gene: TRBJ2-3
d_gene: TRBD2
abundance: NA
v_gene: TRBV5-1
CDR3aa: CASSLVVRTSGANTQYF
CDR3nt: TGCGCCAGCAGCTTGGTCGTAAGGACTAGCGGGGCCAATACGCAGTATTTT

len: 13
j_gene: TRBJ1-1
d_gene: NA
abundance: NA
v_gene: TRBV29-1
CDR3aa: CSVGLGLGTEAFF
CDR3nt: TGCAGCGTTGGTCTGGGGCTGGGCACTGAAGCTTTCTTT

len: 15
j_gene: TRBJ2-3
d_gene: NA
abundance: NA
v_gene: TRBV5-1
CDR3aa: CASRGLASRADTQYF
CDR3nt: TGCGCCAGCAGAGGCCTAGCGTCCCGTGCAGATACGCAGTATTTT

len: 16
j_gene: TRBJ2-2
d_gene: TRBD1
abundance: NA
v_gene: TRBV5-1
CDR3aa: CASSWTGGADTGELFF
CDR3nt: TGCGCCAGCAGCTGGACAGGGGGCGCGGACACCGGGGAGCTGTTTTTT

len: 14
j_gene: TRBJ2-1
d_gene: NA
abundance: NA
v_gene: TRBV11-3
CDR3aa: CASSSRDFNNEQFF
CDR3nt: TGTGCCAGCAGCTCGCGGGACTTTAACAATGAGCAGTTCTTC

len: 14
j_gene: TRBJ1-4
d_gene: NA
abundance: once
v_gene: TRBV7-9
CDR3aa: CASSLSGTNEKLFF
CDR3nt: TGTGCCAGCAGCTTATCGGGGACTAATGAAAAACTGTTTTTT

len: 13
j_gene: TRBJ2-1
d_gene: NA
abundance: NA
v_gene: TRBV3-1/TRBV3-2
CDR3aa: CASSQLTYNEQFF
CDR3nt: TGTGCCAGCAGCCAATTAACTTACAATGAGCAGTTCTTC

len: 13
j_gene: TRBJ1-1
d_gene: NA
abundance: NA
v_gene: TRBV5-8
CDR3aa: CASRPDTYTEAFF
CDR3nt: TGTGCCAGCAGACCGGACACATACACTGAAGCTTTCTTT

len: 15
j_gene: TRBJ2-6
d_gene: TRBD1
abundance: NA
v_gene: TRBV6-6
CDR3aa: CASSLQGGGANVLTF
CDR3nt: TGTGCCAGCAGCTTACAGGGGGGTGGGGCCAACGTCCTGACTTTC

len: 17
j_gene: TRBJ1-6
d_gene: TRBD1
abundance: NA
v_gene: TRBV10-2
CDR3aa: CASSEWDRRTYNSPLHF
CDR3nt: TGCGCCAGCAGTGAGTGGGACAGGAGAACCTATAATTCACCCCTCCACTTT

len: 15
j_gene: TRBJ2-1
d_gene: TRBD1
abundance: NA
v_gene: TRBV7-9
CDR3aa: CASSLRQGVYNEQFF
CDR3nt: TGTGCCAGCAGCTTGCGACAGGGGGTTTACAATGAGCAGTTCTTC

len: 15
j_gene: TRBJ1-4
d_gene: NA
abundance: NA
v_gene: TRBV21-1
CDR3aa: CASSKLAEGPEALFF
CDR3nt: TGTGCCAGCAGCAAACTCGCGGAGGGCCCCGAAGCGCTGTTTTTT

len: 16
j_gene: TRBJ2-1
d_gene: NA
abundance: NA
v_gene: TRBV4-2
CDR3aa: CASSQASAGSYNEQFF
CDR3nt: TGTGCCAGCAGCCAAGCTAGCGCTGGCTCCTACAATGAGCAGTTCTTC

len: 13
j_gene: TRBJ1-2
d_gene: TRBD1
abundance: NA
v_gene: TRBV28
CDR3aa: CASRPQGGYGYTF
CDR3nt: TGTGCCAGCAGACCGCAGGGGGGCTATGGCTACACCTTC

len: 14
j_gene: TRBJ2-7
d_gene: TRBD1
abundance: NA
v_gene: TRBV9
CDR3aa: CASSATTGPYEQYF
CDR3nt: TGTGCCAGCAGCGCTACGACAGGGCCCTACGAGCAGTACTTC

len: 13
j_gene: TRBJ1-5
d_gene: NA
abundance: NA
v_gene: TRBV20-1
CDR3aa: CSASGAAWQPQHF
CDR3nt: TGCAGTGCCAGTGGGGCCGCTTGGCAGCCCCAGCATTTT

len: 13
j_gene: TRBJ2-7
d_gene: NA
abundance: NA
v_gene: TRBV7-2
CDR3aa: CASSFLVRSEQYF
CDR3nt: TGTGCCAGCAGCTTTTTGGTTCGGTCCGAGCAGTACTTC

len: 13
j_gene: TRBJ2-7
d_gene: NA
abundance: once
v_gene: TRBV5-1
CDR3aa: CASSLTVSSEQYF
CDR3nt: TGCGCCAGCAGCCTGACAGTTTCTAGCGAGCAGTACTTC

len: 19
j_gene: TRBJ1-4
d_gene: TRBD1
abundance: NA
v_gene: TRBV27
CDR3aa: CASSKETGTGNQRSEKLFF
CDR3nt: TGTGCCAGCAGTAAAGAGACCGGGACAGGAAACCAACGGAGTGAAAAACTGTTTTTT

len: 15
j_gene: TRBJ2-3
d_gene: NA
abundance: NA
v_gene: TRBV27
CDR3aa: CASSLSTWGTDTQYF
CDR3nt: TGTGCCAGCAGTTTATCGACTTGGGGCACAGATACGCAGTATTTT

len: 17
j_gene: TRBJ2-3
d_gene: TRBD2
abundance: NA
v_gene: TRBV30
CDR3aa: CAWSTSGRVGSTDTQYF
CDR3nt: TGTGCCTGGAGTACAAGCGGGAGAGTTGGTAGCACAGATACGCAGTATTTT

len: 15
j_gene: TRBJ1-1
d_gene: TRBD1
abundance: NA
v_gene: TRBV9
CDR3aa: CASSSSGTANTEAFF
CDR3nt: TGTGCCAGCAGCTCATCCGGGACAGCGAACACTGAAGCTTTCTTT

len: 13
j_gene: TRBJ1-2
d_gene: TRBD1
abundance: NA
v_gene: TRBV6-5
CDR3aa: CASSYTGDYGYTF
CDR3nt: TGTGCCAGCAGTTACACAGGGGACTATGGCTACACCTTC

len: 15
j_gene: TRBJ1-1
d_gene: NA
abundance: NA
v_gene: TRBV28
CDR3aa: CASREKGQENREAFF
CDR3nt: TGTGCCAGCAGAGAGAAGGGGCAGGAAAACCGTGAAGCTTTCTTT

len: 15
j_gene: TRBJ1-1
d_gene: NA
abundance: NA
v_gene: TRBV10-3
CDR3aa: CAIRSNVRVNTEAFF
CDR3nt: TGTGCCATCAGGTCTAATGTACGGGTGAACACTGAAGCTTTCTTT

len: 15
j_gene: TRBJ2-6
d_gene: NA
abundance: NA
v_gene: TRBV6-2/TRBV6-3
CDR3aa: CASSLRGTGANVLTF
CDR3nt: TGTGCCAGCAGTCTCAGGGGTACTGGGGCCAACGTCCTGACTTTC